These T cell receptor beta chains were read from a single sample in a study of T cells in Graves' hyperthyroidism and ophthalmopathy. Each CDR3 protein is one row after TCRdb ran MiXCR on the multiplex PCR reads. The table records fewer than 900,000 distinct CDR3 sequences, about 15% of them present only once. The sequenced material came from blood. The receptor source for this set is a man aged 18 to 30 with Graves' hyperthyroidism. Both conserved end residues are part of each CDR3. A D gene is named only where the DNA matches it firmly.

j_gene: TRBJ2-1
v_gene: TRBV28
d_gene: -
CDR3aa: CASGGGGLSYNEQFF

j_gene: TRBJ2-2
v_gene: TRBV28
d_gene: -
CDR3aa: CASSLGSTTTGELFF

j_gene: TRBJ2-2
v_gene: TRBV5-5
d_gene: TRBD2
CDR3aa: CASSLEARLAGATGELFF

j_gene: TRBJ2-2
v_gene: TRBV4-1
d_gene: TRBD2
CDR3aa: CASSPTSGKNTGELFF

j_gene: TRBJ2-7
v_gene: TRBV9
d_gene: TRBD2
CDR3aa: CASSVGGGSVDEQYF

j_gene: TRBJ2-1
v_gene: TRBV5-6
d_gene: TRBD2
CDR3aa: CASSRTGLANDEQFF

j_gene: TRBJ2-1
v_gene: TRBV28
d_gene: TRBD1
CDR3aa: CASSGQEYNEQFF

j_gene: TRBJ2-7
v_gene: TRBV9
d_gene: -
CDR3aa: CASSVGDNNYEQYF

j_gene: TRBJ2-3
v_gene: TRBV28
d_gene: TRBD2
CDR3aa: CASSLRRGYTDTQYF

j_gene: TRBJ1-4
v_gene: TRBV2
d_gene: TRBD1
CDR3aa: CASSLKTGGSKKLFF

j_gene: TRBJ2-3
v_gene: TRBV14
d_gene: TRBD2
CDR3aa: CASTLGSGSSDTQYF

j_gene: TRBJ2-1
v_gene: TRBV24-1
d_gene: -
CDR3aa: CATSDQDRSSYNEQFF

j_gene: TRBJ2-7
v_gene: TRBV7-9
d_gene: -
CDR3aa: CASSWGQPGGEQYF

j_gene: TRBJ2-7
v_gene: TRBV6-1
d_gene: -
CDR3aa: CASSAGTRTYEQYF

j_gene: TRBJ1-6
v_gene: TRBV27
d_gene: -
CDR3aa: CASSLNRGLTAVNSPLHF

j_gene: TRBJ2-5
v_gene: TRBV28
d_gene: -
CDR3aa: CASSSESGSETQYF

j_gene: TRBJ2-7
v_gene: TRBV4-2
d_gene: TRBD1
CDR3aa: CASSQETNTGGVYEQYF

j_gene: TRBJ1-4
v_gene: TRBV7-6
d_gene: -
CDR3aa: CASSFPRGSTNEKLFF

j_gene: TRBJ1-2
v_gene: TRBV30
d_gene: -
CDR3aa: CAWSVGGLIYGYTF

j_gene: TRBJ1-2
v_gene: TRBV2
d_gene: TRBD1
CDR3aa: CASSPWDRDYGYTF

j_gene: TRBJ1-1
v_gene: TRBV6-1
d_gene: -
CDR3aa: CASSIWTRLNTEAFF

j_gene: TRBJ2-3
v_gene: TRBV5-6
d_gene: TRBD1
CDR3aa: CASSLLRDRGPGGTQYF

j_gene: TRBJ2-1
v_gene: TRBV2
d_gene: TRBD2
CDR3aa: CARGTSGRRGSYNEQFF

j_gene: TRBJ2-7
v_gene: TRBV20-1
d_gene: TRBD1
CDR3aa: CSARDAGQASYEQYF

j_gene: TRBJ2-2
v_gene: TRBV27
d_gene: TRBD2
CDR3aa: CASRLAGGPSGELFF

j_gene: TRBJ1-5
v_gene: TRBV7-3
d_gene: -
CDR3aa: CASGPHGGRVNQPQHF

j_gene: TRBJ2-4
v_gene: TRBV2
d_gene: TRBD2
CDR3aa: CASSLLAAAKNIQYF